Described below is a single T cell receptor beta chain sequence and its context. The sample originates from a study of shared T cell receptors in the human thymus. The table came from immunoSEQ multiplex PCR; TCRdb's copy has only in-frame clones and leaves some out. This sample has about 500,000 clones, with around 78% found just once. V was trimmed by 3 bases and J by 5 bases, leaving 8 bases between them. This CDR3 is built from 12 residues. Germline assignment: CDR1 SGDLS and CDR2 YYNGEE. This same sample was also part of a study on human thymus T cells.

The sequence derives from a boy in the first two years of life with a congenital heart defect. Sequenced input: thymocytes. This rearrangement joins TRBV9 to TRBJ1-2; the D gene is possibly TRBD1 (5 bases). Here the CDR3 DNA reads TGTGCCAGCAGCGAGACAGCTTATGGCTACACCTTC. Translation: CASSETAYGYTF.